Presented here are 2 T cell receptor beta chains from one specimen sequenced in a study of control samples from healthy donors and cancer patients. Method: immunoSEQ multiplex PCR; TCRdb's copy keeps in-frame clones and lacks some. The repertoire consists of 100,000 to 150,000 clones, with approximately 90% occurring once and the leading ten covering less than 2.5%. The source material was blood. All receptors derive from a young man in good health.

This sequence joins TRBV3-1 (or the pseudogene TRBV3-2) and TRBJ2-7; 7 positions match TRBD1. CDR3 length: 15 amino acids. Germline CDR1 LGHDT, CDR2 YNNKEL (reference sequence). J was trimmed by 1 base and V by 4 bases; bases with no gene match: 7. The DNA for the CDR3 is TGTGCCAGCAGCCTCAGAGGGGGCGATTCCTACGAGCAGTACGTC. It yields the protein CASSLRGGDSYEQYV.

The chain recombines TRBV5-1 with TRBJ2-5; 10 bases map to TRBD2. The CDR3 is 17 amino acids. Germline V gives CDR1 SGHRS, CDR2 YFSETQ. With V trimmed by 0 bases and J by 5 bases, 10 bases remained unmatched. The CDR3 reads CASSLGPIAGGLETQYF. Written as DNA, the CDR3 is TGCGCCAGCAGCTTGGGACCTATAGCGGGGGGACTGGAGACCCAGTACTTC.